This T cell receptor (beta chain) emerged from a study of response to subunit inactivated influenza vaccine. On this clonotype: Its target is not known.

Germline CDR1 and CDR2: MNHEY and SVGEGT. CDR3 length: 12 residues. V was pared by 6 bases and J by 7 bases, with 10 bases between. The study, taken as a whole, reports: That few new T cells are recruited by each seasonal influenza vaccination was the authors' suggestion.

TCRdb re-called the RT-PCR reads through MiXCR, storing one row per CDR3 protein. This sample has about 800,000 distinct CDR3 sequences; 21% occur once, and the top ten carry roughly 10%. The starting material was PBMCs from blood, obtained 4 to 6 days after vaccination. The genes are TRBV6-2 or TRBV6-3 and TRBJ2-1; D call uncertain. This clonotype was sampled from a man between 50 and 59 years old who received an inactivated influenza vaccine. The CDR3 nucleotides are TGTGCCAGCAGGCGAGGCCTTAATGAGCAGTTCTTC. It codes for CASRRGLNEQFF.